This TCR beta chain is drawn from a study of T cells in Graves' hyperthyroidism and ophthalmopathy. Patients with ophthalmopathy all had a Clinical Activity Score of at least 3, a NOSPECS grade of at least 4 and duration under 3 months. It was uncontrolled infection, other autoimmune disease, pregnancy or lactation that excluded patients. The PBMCs studied were ones that came from roughly 9.1 ml fresh peripheral blood. In this sample, this clonotype turned up a few times. Germline CDR1 and CDR2: KGHSH and LQKENI. V lost 0 bases and J lost 2, with 12 bases in between. There are 16 residues in the CDR3. RNA transcripts were the template for amplifying TCR beta CDR3 regions. In the first-round RT-PCR of the TCR CDR3, the HTBI primer set was used. TCRdb called the multiplex PCR reads again in MiXCR, with one record for every CDR3 protein. Among under 250,000 distinct CDR3 sequences listed, roughly a quarter were seen once.

The receptor's source is a woman aged 40 to 55 with Graves' ophthalmopathy. Material: blood. The chain links TRBV18 to TRBJ2-3; D unresolved. CDR3 DNA sequence: TGTGCCAGCTCACCACCGGGCAGGCCCGCCACAGATACGCAGTATTTT. This sequence encodes CASSPPGRPATDTQYF.